This paragraph reports one TCR beta chain. Its antigen is undetermined. There are 13 residues in the CDR3. Germline loops: CDR1 MNHEY, CDR2 SMNVEV (reference sequence). V gave up 9 bases and J gave up 2 bases, with 13 bases separating them. Donors were ostensibly healthy at sampling, although undocumented immune exposures were probable. The sample belongs to a study of cytomegalovirus exposure and HLA in healthy donors. Study-level points and caveats: TCR beta V segments were, for the most part, productive about 87% or about 30% of the time in an earlier analysis. Presence/absence analyses assumed roughly uniform sequencing depth across donors. More clonal expansion characterized HLA-associated TCR beta chains than equally common others in a later analysis.

The PCR employed 60 Vbeta primers together with 13 Jbeta primers. TCRdb's copy holds only in-frame clones and misses some; the assay was immunoSEQ multiplex PCR. The data show about 90,000 clones, 80% to 90% seen once. This chain joins TRBV27 and TRBJ1-1; no reliable D call. This sequence originates from a man aged 18-30 years in good health and CMV-seronegative. The sample taken for sequencing was PBMCs. The CDR3 DNA follows: TGTGCCAGTAAGGCGGATTACAACACTGAAGCTTTCTTT. The encoded protein is CASKADYNTEAFF.